One sample yielded the 20 T cell receptor beta chains listed below, sequenced in a study of blood T cells in healthy people across ages. A second PCR of 7 to 11 cycles used a sample-barcoded 5' primer and a J-beta primer mix. TCRdb re-called the 5' RACE reads through MiXCR, storing one row per CDR3 protein. The sample consists of 700,000 or so distinct CDR3 sequences, 20% to 25% of them appearing once. Material for sequencing was blood. The receptors originated from a man aged 70-80 years in good health.

V is TRBV28 and J is TRBJ2-1, with a possible D match to TRBD2 (5 bases). The ends were cut back, 6 bases at V and 2 bases at J, with 11 bases in the middle. Germline assignment: CDR1 MDHEN and CDR2 SYDVKM. CDR3 length: 14 residues. As DNA, the CDR3 is TGTGCCAGCAGACGGACTCGAGCCTACAATGAGCAGTTCTTC. This encodes CASRRTRAYNEQFF.

The chain employs TRBV7-9 and TRBJ1-6; D is unclear. Germline V gene sequence: CDR1 SEHNR, CDR2 FQNEAQ (reference sequence). The CDR3 is 13 residues long. V shed 1 base and J shed 9 bases, with 7 bases lying between them. This CDR3 is CASSLEEGSPLHF. For the CDR3, the DNA is TGTGCCAGCAGCTTAGAAGAGGGTTCACCCCTCCACTTT. Together with reference TRBV7-9 and TRBJ1-6, the CDR3 gives the full variable domain: DTGVSQNPRHKITKRGQNVTFRCDPISEHNRLYWYRQTLGQGPEFLTYFQNEAQLEKSRLLSDRFSAERPKGSFSTLEIQRTEQGDSAMYLCASSLEEGSPLHFGNGTRLTVT.

V gene TRBV20-1 combines with J gene TRBJ1-2; D is unclear. CDR1 is DFQATT and CDR2 is SNEGSKA in the germline V gene (reference sequence). The CDR3 length is 15 residues. Trimming took off 0 bases at V and 1 base at J, with 12 bases between the two ends. The CDR3 nucleotides are TGCAGTGCTAGAGATCCCGACGGAGTTAACTATGGCTACACCTTC. This gives the protein CSARDPDGVNYGYTF.

This clonotype came up a few times. The chain links TRBV27 to TRBJ2-3; either TRBD1 or TRBD2 may supply D (5 bases each). The CDR3 has 11 amino acids. Germline V CDR1 and CDR2: MNHEY, SMNVEV (reference sequence). The V gene lost 8 bases and the J gene lost 4 bases, with 7 bases spanning the gap. The CDR3 DNA is TGTGCCAGCGGGACCCCAGATACGCAGTATTTT. Translated, it gives CASGTPDTQYF.

The CDR3 protein is CASFREKLFF. CDR3 sequence (DNA): TGTGCCAGCTTCCGGGAAAAACTGTTTTTT. This chain uses TRBV2 with TRBJ1-4; D gene unclear. The CDR3 has 10 residues. Trimming removed 8 bases at V and 8 bases at J, with 6 bases between. Germline V gene sequence: CDR1 SNHLY, CDR2 FYNNEI.

This clonotype was seen a handful of times. The CDR3 loop is CASSVQPDRTNYGYTF. CDR3 sequence (DNA): TGTGCCAGCAGTGTGCAACCGGACAGGACTAACTATGGCTACACCTTC. The chain carries TRBV12-3 or TRBV12-4 and TRBJ1-2, with 7 positions matching TRBD1. Trimming removed 5 bases from V and 0 bases from J; junction bases left unmatched: 9. This CDR3 region has 16 residues.

V and J are TRBV14 and TRBJ2-3; D unresolved. The CDR3 extends over 15 amino acids. The germline V gene encodes CDR1 SGHDN and CDR2 FVKESK. V lost 4 bases to trimming and J lost 4 bases, with 15 bases between them. The CDR3 DNA follows: TGTGCCAGCAGCCTAAAGATCGTTTCGGCAGATACGCAGTATTTT. Residues: CASSLKIVSADTQYF.

This chain connects TRBV6-2 or TRBV6-3 to TRBJ2-1, with D unclear. The CDR3 runs 13 residues. Germline-derived CDR1 and CDR2 are MNHEY and SVGEGT. With 2 bases removed from V and 8 bases from J, the gap between germline ends came to 10 bases. The CDR3 region has the DNA TGTGCCAGCAGTTACAGGGCAAACGATGAGCAGTTCTTC. This gives the protein CASSYRANDEQFF.

This chain joins TRBV19 and TRBJ1-5; D remains unclear. The CDR3 sequence is 15 residues long. V gave up 3 bases and J gave up 4 bases, with 13 bases separating them. Per the germline V gene, CDR1 is LNHDA and CDR2 is SQIVND (reference sequence). CDR3 region: CASSMGSRSNQPQHF. The CDR3 region has the DNA TGTGCCAGTAGTATGGGGAGCAGATCGAATCAGCCCCAGCATTTT.

This clonotype has only a few counts. The V call is TRBV6-4, the J call TRBJ2-3; 8 bases are a match to TRBD2. The germline CDR1 and CDR2 sequences are MRHNA and SNTAGT. There are 17 residues in the CDR3. V lost 2 bases to trimming and J lost 1 base; unmatched junction nucleotides: 8. CDR3 nucleotide sequence: TGTGCCAGCAGTGACCAGAGCGGGGGCGCCCGCACAGATACGCAGTATTTT. Its protein is CASSDQSGGARTDTQYF.

The chain employs TRBV29-1 and TRBJ2-5; tentatively, D is TRBD1 or TRBD2 (5 bases each). The V gene's germline CDR1 is SQVTM and CDR2 ANQGSEA. The CDR3 has 15 amino acids. Trimming took 5 bases from V and 5 from J, leaving 21 bases between them. The CDR3 region has the DNA TGCAGCGTTTCCCCCAACGGGGCCATCCAGGAGACCCAGTACTTC. It translates to CSVSPNGAIQETQYF.

The chain carries TRBV20-1 and TRBJ2-1; 9 bases map to TRBD2. The CDR3 extends over 15 amino acids. With V trimmed by 2 bases and J by 9 bases, 11 bases remained unmatched. CDR1 is DFQATT and CDR2 is SNEGSKA in the germline V gene (reference sequence). This chain's CDR3 is CSARSGTSQRREQFF. In DNA, the CDR3 is TGCAGTGCTAGATCTGGGACTAGCCAACGGCGTGAGCAGTTCTTC.

V is TRBV29-1 and J is TRBJ2-2; possibly TRBD1 for D (5 bases). Germline CDR1 SQVTM, CDR2 ANQGSEA. Trimming shortened V by 4 bases and J by 1 base, and 7 bases separated the two germline ends. The CDR3 is 13 amino acids. The CDR3 DNA follows: TGCAGCGTTGTTAGGGGGAACACCGGGGAGCTGTTTTTT. Amino acids: CSVVRGNTGELFF.

There are a few counts of this clonotype. Written as DNA, the CDR3 is TGTGCCAGTAGTTCTCTTAGCGGGGCAGTCACAGATACGCAGTATTTT. Its protein product is CASSSLSGAVTDTQYF. The V and J genes are TRBV19 and TRBJ2-3, with TRBD2 identical over 8 bases. CDR3 size: 16 residues. The V gene's germline CDR1 is LNHDA and CDR2 SQIVND (reference sequence). J lost 2 bases, V lost 5 bases, and 9 bases had no gene match.

The chain has TRBV6-6 and TRBJ2-2, with no clear D. The CDR3 is 15 residues long. Trimming stripped 6 bases from V and 5 bases from J, with 16 bases between. The V gene's germline CDR1 is MNHNY and CDR2 SVGAGI (reference sequence). CDR3: CASSPSRDRTGELFF. The CDR3 coding sequence is TGTGCCAGCAGCCCCAGTCGCGACCGAACCGGGGAGCTGTTTTTT.

The V gene is TRBV6-5, the J gene TRBJ1-1; no firm D call. Germline V lookup: CDR1 MNHEY, CDR2 SVGAGI. V dropped 2 bases and J dropped 1 base, with 11 bases sitting between them. The CDR3 extends over 15 amino acids. The CDR3 loop is CASSYGWAKNTEAFF. The CDR3 nucleotides read TGTGCCAGCAGTTACGGGTGGGCAAAGAACACTGAAGCTTTCTTT.

The chain couples TRBV4-3 to TRBJ2-1; the D gene is possibly TRBD2 (6 bases). Trimming cost V 2 bases and J 0 bases, with 11 bases left between them. CDR3 length: 16 residues. Germline values: CDR1 LGHNA, CDR2 YSLEER. This CDR3 reads CASSQTRRDSYNEQFF. The CDR3 coding sequence is TGCGCCAGCAGCCAAACAAGGAGGGACTCCTACAATGAGCAGTTCTTC.

V gene TRBV10-3 combines with J gene TRBJ1-1; 7 nucleotides align to TRBD1. The germline V gene has CDR1 ENHRY and CDR2 SYGVKD. V shed 10 bases, J shed 5 bases, and the junction held 10 bases outside the gene matches. The CDR3 length is 13 residues. CDR3 bases: TGTGCCAGTAGACAGGGAGAGGGGACTGAAGCTTTCTTT. As protein: CASRQGEGTEAFF.

This clonotype was found a few times. The chain employs TRBV20-1 and TRBJ2-3; TRBD2 aligns across 7 bases. The ends lost 0 bases at V and 3 bases at J; junction bases unmatched: 12. This CDR3 has 17 amino acids. The V gene's germline CDR1 is DFQATT and CDR2 SNEGSKA (reference sequence). CDR3 DNA: TGCAGTGCTAGAGATGCAGGTGCGGGAGTTTGGACAGATACGCAGTATTTT. Translating gives CSARDAGAGVWTDTQYF.

The J gene is TRBJ1-4, the V gene TRBV5-1; D is ambiguous. V lost 0 bases to trimming and J lost 2 bases, with 8 bases between them. This CDR3 has 15 residues. Germline-derived CDR1 and CDR2 are SGHRS and YFSETQ. CDR3 in amino acids: CASSLGQETNEKLFF. The CDR3 nucleotides read TGCGCCAGCAGCTTGGGCCAGGAGACTAATGAAAAACTGTTTTTT.